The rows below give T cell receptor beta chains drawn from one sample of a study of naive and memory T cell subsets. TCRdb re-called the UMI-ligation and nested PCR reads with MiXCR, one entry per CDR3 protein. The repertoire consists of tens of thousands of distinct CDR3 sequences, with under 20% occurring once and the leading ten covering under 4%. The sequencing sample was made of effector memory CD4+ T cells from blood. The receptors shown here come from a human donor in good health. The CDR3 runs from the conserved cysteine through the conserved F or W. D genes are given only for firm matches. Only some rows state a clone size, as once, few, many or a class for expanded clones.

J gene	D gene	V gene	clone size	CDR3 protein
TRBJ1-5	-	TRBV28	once	CASRPVGGYGNQPQHF
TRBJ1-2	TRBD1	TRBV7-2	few	CASSYRPDRAQQGYTF
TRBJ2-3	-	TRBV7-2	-	CASSLIWTDTQYF
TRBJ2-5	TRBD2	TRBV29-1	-	CSVRWGGGPSETQYF
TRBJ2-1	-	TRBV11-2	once	CASSLAGRRSYNEQFF
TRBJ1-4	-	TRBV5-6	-	CASSFWSTANNEKLFF
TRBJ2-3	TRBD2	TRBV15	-	CATSGGTSGVGADTQYF
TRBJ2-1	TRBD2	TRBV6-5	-	CASGGLAGGDNEQFF
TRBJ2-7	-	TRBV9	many	CASSTKTESVEQYF
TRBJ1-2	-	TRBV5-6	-	CASIRRATNYGYTF
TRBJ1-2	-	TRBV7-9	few	CASSREYEDYGYTF
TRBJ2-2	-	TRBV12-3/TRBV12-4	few	CASSSRTGELFF
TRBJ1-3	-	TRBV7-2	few	CASSLTRITNTIYF
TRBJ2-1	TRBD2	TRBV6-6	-	CASTTGGGAYNEQFF
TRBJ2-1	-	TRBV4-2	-	CASSQELASYNEQFF
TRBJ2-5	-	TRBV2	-	CASKGTAAQETQYF
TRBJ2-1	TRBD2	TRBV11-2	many	CASSYTSGSNEQFF
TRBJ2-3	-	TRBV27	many	CASSRQVVTDTQYF
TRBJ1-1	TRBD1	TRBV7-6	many	CASSLGGQGWRNTEAFF
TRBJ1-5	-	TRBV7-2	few	CASSVSGVEPQHF